This TCR beta chain was captured by sequencing in a study of blood T cell repertoires in COVID-19. Data came from immunoSEQ multiplex PCR; TCRdb stores just in-frame clones and leaves some out. The repertoire holds 250,000 to 300,000 clones, with more than 75% as singletons. CDR1 is SEHNR, CDR2 FQNEAQ, per germline (reference sequence). The CDR3 spans 14 residues. With V trimmed by 1 base and J by 5 bases, 2 bases remained unmatched. The TCR comes from a woman aged 55-75 years in a cohort exposed to, infected with or recovered from COVID-19 (not recorded which). The specimen was PBMCs or T cells enriched from blood (not recorded which). This chain joins TRBV7-9 and TRBJ1-5, with 7 bases that match TRBD1. The CDR3 nucleotides are TGTGCCAGCAGCTTAGAAGGGGGCTATCAGCCCCAGCATTTT. Translated, it gives CASSLEGGYQPQHF.